The 11 T cell receptor beta chains presented below share a single source sample, sequenced in a study of cytomegalovirus exposure and HLA in healthy donors. Primers for the PCR totalled 60 Vbeta and 13 Jbeta. Libraries were prepared by immunoSEQ multiplex PCR; TCRdb keeps only in-frame clonotypes and omits some of them. The sample holds hundreds of thousands of clones, approximately 84% seen once. The specimen was PBMCs. The source of these receptors is a woman aged 40 to 55 in good health and CMV-seronegative.

The chain has TRBV11-2 and TRBJ2-1; D remains unclear. V was pared by 1 base and J by 8 bases, with 15 bases between. The CDR3 sequence is 15 residues long. Germline lookup yields CDR1 SGHAT and CDR2 FQNNGV. The CDR3 DNA is TGTGCCAGCAGCTTAGGACTCTGGAGTGGCGATGAGCAGTTCTTC. It is translated as CASSLGLWSGDEQFF.

The V call is TRBV6-1, the J call TRBJ2-5; 9 bases line up with TRBD1. The J segment lost 4 bases and the V segment lost 7 bases, leaving 10 bases of the junction unmatched. Looked up from germline, CDR1 is MNHNS and CDR2 is SASEGT. This CDR3 comprises 15 residues. The CDR3 DNA reads TGTGCCAGCAATGGACACAGGGGGCGCGTAGAGACCCAGTACTTC. Translated: CASNGHRGRVETQYF.

This chain links TRBV21-1 with TRBJ1-6; no check of the table's D call, TRBD1, against the DNA was made. TRBV21-1 counts as a pseudogene. There are 19 residues in the CDR3. The CDR3 sequence: CASSKPPLQGPNPNSPLHF. In DNA form, the CDR3 reads TGTGCCAGCAGCAAACCGCCGCTACAGGGACCAAATCCAAATTCACCCCTCCACTTT.

The genes are TRBV6-6 and TRBJ2-3; D is uncertain. Trimming took 2 bases from V and 6 from J, leaving 6 bases between them. The CDR3 length is 12 residues. Germline loops: CDR1 MNHNY, CDR2 SVGAGI (reference sequence). Here the CDR3 reads CASSYLGDTQYF. CDR3 coding DNA: TGTGCCAGCAGTTACCTCGGGGATACGCAGTATTTT.

This clone has just one count. The germline gene is not matched at one end of the junction; a read error may be the cause. The CDR3: CATSAGSASYEQYF. CDR3 bases: TGTGCCACCAGCGCAGGTTCGGCTAGCTACGAGCAGTACTTC. The chain carries TRBV5-4 and TRBJ2-5; D is unresolved. The J call may be incorrect, as the DNA end agrees better with TRBJ2-7. Germline CDR1 SGHNT, CDR2 YYREEE (reference sequence). There are 14 residues in the CDR3.

V usage is TRBV9 and J usage is TRBJ2-2, with D unclear. CDR3 length equals 15 residues. Deletions cut 0 bases from V and 5 bases from J, with 11 bases between. CDR1 is SGDLS and CDR2 is YYNGEE in the germline V gene. CDR3 region: CASSVDPPGTGELFF. CDR3 DNA: TGTGCCAGCAGCGTAGATCCCCCCGGGACCGGGGAGCTGTTTTTT. Based on the CDR3 plus reference TRBV9 and TRBJ2-2, the full variable domain is DSGVTQTPKHLITATGQRVTLRCSPRSGDLSVYWYQQSLDQGLQFLIQYYNGEERAKGNILERFSAQQFPDLHSELNLSSLELGDSALYFCASSVDPPGTGELFFGEGSRLTVL.

The chain recombines TRBV6-1 with TRBJ2-7; 9 bases line up with TRBD2. V was pared by 4 bases and J by 4 bases, with 2 bases of the junction left unmatched. CDR1 is MNHNS, CDR2 SASEGT, per germline. CDR3 length: 13 residues. CDR3 residues: CASSGSGGYEQYF. DNA of the CDR3: TGTGCCAGCAGTGGTAGCGGGGGTTACGAGCAGTACTTC.

The CDR3 DNA reads as TGTGCCAGCAGCGCACGGGAACGGGGGTTTAAAGATACGCAGTATTTT. This gives the protein CASSARERGFKDTQYF. The chain is built from TRBV7-3 and TRBJ2-3; possibly TRBD2 for D (6 bases). Germline CDR1 and CDR2: SGHTA and FQGTGA. The V end was cut by 5 bases, the J end by 5 bases, with 20 bases between. The length of the CDR3 is 16 residues.

The genes are TRBV15 and TRBJ1-6; D gene unclear. The germline CDR1 and CDR2 sequences are LNHNV and YYDKDF (reference sequence). The ends were cut back, 1 base at V and 12 bases at J, with 7 bases in the middle. The CDR3 contains 12 residues. The CDR3 sequence: CATSRANQPLHF. CDR3 DNA: TGTGCCACCAGCAGAGCTAACCAACCCCTCCACTTT.

The chain recombines TRBV2 with TRBJ1-6; D not resolved. The germline V and J ends were trimmed by 9 bases and 1 base, with 16 bases remaining between them. CDR3 length: 16 residues. The germline gives CDR1 SNHLY, CDR2 FYNNEI. Written as DNA, the CDR3 is TGTGCCAGAGGCCCCGGGTTAGAGTCCTATAATTCACCCCTCCACTTT. It encodes CARGPGLESYNSPLHF.

The V call is TRBV5-5, the J call TRBJ1-2; D gene ambiguous. V lost 0 bases, J lost 0 bases, and 9 bases lay in between. This CDR3 is 15 amino acids long. CDR1 and CDR2 from the germline V gene are SGHKS and YYEKEE (reference sequence). This chain's CDR3 is CASSLAAPTNYGYTF. The CDR3 DNA reads TGTGCCAGCAGCTTGGCAGCGCCCACTAACTATGGCTACACCTTC.